What follows is one T cell receptor (beta chain) and its context. This sample is part of a study of blood T cell repertoires in COVID-19. Study summary: Each recovered donor of Cohort 3 presented with two negative PCRs, clearance, or symptom resolution. Donors in the United States, Italy and Spain gave samples during acute or convalescent COVID-19.

In assigning cohorts, the study relied on participant-reported clinical history. The assay was immunoSEQ multiplex PCR, and TCRdb's table has in-frame clones only and misses some. The sample includes approximately 360,000 clones, 70% to 90% of them seen just once. Looked up from germline, CDR1 is MGHRA and CDR2 is YSYEKL. V was trimmed by 3 bases and J by 7 bases, leaving 19 bases between them. The CDR3 runs to 16 residues. V usage is TRBV4-1 and J usage is TRBJ1-5, with a possible D match to TRBD1 (5 bases). The sequence was collected from a middle-aged man in a cohort exposed to, infected with or recovered from COVID-19 (not recorded which). Sequenced material: PBMCs or T cells enriched from blood (not recorded which). The CDR3 sequence: CASSQDRDSRGQPQHF. For the CDR3, the DNA is TGCGCCAGCAGCCAGGACCGTGACAGCCGGGGGCAGCCCCAGCATTTT.